A selection of T cell receptor beta chains follows, all from one sample in a study of cytomegalovirus exposure and HLA in healthy donors. Clones were read by immunoSEQ multiplex PCR, and TCRdb kept only the in-frame ones, dropping some. The sample shows a few hundred thousand clones, roughly 79% of them seen only once. The material sequenced was PBMCs. These receptors came from a man younger than 30 in good health and CMV-seronegative. Each CDR3 is given without its conserved first and last residue. The order of the fields is D gene, V gene, J gene, CDR3 protein. A D gene is named only where the DNA matches it firmly.

D gene: TRBD1; V gene: TRBV7-8; J gene: TRBJ2-4; CDR3 protein: ASSLGAGQENIQY
D gene: .; V gene: TRBV2; J gene: TRBJ2-3; CDR3 protein: ASSLEDTQY
D gene: .; V gene: TRBV7-9; J gene: TRBJ2-1; CDR3 protein: ASSPRTVINEQF
D gene: .; V gene: TRBV10-1; J gene: TRBJ1-2; CDR3 protein: ASRTRGAHGYT
D gene: TRBD2; V gene: TRBV7-2; J gene: TRBJ2-2; CDR3 protein: ASSLELAAGELF
D gene: .; V gene: TRBV6-1; J gene: TRBJ1-1; CDR3 protein: ASSAGLRGGEAF
D gene: .; V gene: TRBV6-1; J gene: TRBJ2-5; CDR3 protein: ASHGTQY
D gene: TRBD1; V gene: TRBV4-3; J gene: TRBJ2-1; CDR3 protein: ASSLDRSSYNEQF
D gene: TRBD1; V gene: TRBV27; J gene: TRBJ2-1; CDR3 protein: ASSSRTGSYNEQF
D gene: .; V gene: TRBV11-2; J gene: TRBJ1-1; CDR3 protein: ASSDRRGTNTEAF
D gene: .; V gene: TRBV4-1; J gene: TRBJ1-1; CDR3 protein: ASSQEEGGSAF
D gene: TRBD2; V gene: TRBV9; J gene: TRBJ2-2; CDR3 protein: ASTRTSGTGELF
D gene: TRBD1; V gene: TRBV10-3; J gene: TRBJ2-2; CDR3 protein: AISADRGGNTGELF
D gene: TRBD1; V gene: TRBV28; J gene: TRBJ2-3; CDR3 protein: ASSSDRDRGSDTQY
D gene: TRBD2; V gene: TRBV27; J gene: TRBJ2-1; CDR3 protein: ASSILGLAVHEQF
D gene: .; V gene: TRBV9; J gene: TRBJ1-6; CDR3 protein: ASSPIDRNSPLH
D gene: TRBD1; V gene: TRBV6-5; J gene: TRBJ1-1; CDR3 protein: ASSYFGTVNTEAF
D gene: TRBD2; V gene: TRBV7-3; J gene: TRBJ2-3; CDR3 protein: ASSLTSGGGGTDTQY
D gene: TRBD1; V gene: TRBV11-2; J gene: TRBJ1-3; CDR3 protein: ASTTLQGPASGNTIY
D gene: TRBD1; V gene: TRBV7-2; J gene: TRBJ1-3; CDR3 protein: ASGRDRGLNTIY
D gene: .; V gene: TRBV4-3; J gene: TRBJ2-3; CDR3 protein: ASSQSIAHSTDTQY
D gene: TRBD2; V gene: TRBV19; J gene: TRBJ2-1; CDR3 protein: ASSIESRLALEQF
D gene: .; V gene: TRBV27; J gene: TRBJ2-7; CDR3 protein: ASSLSKAQGGYEQY
D gene: .; V gene: TRBV30; J gene: TRBJ1-2; CDR3 protein: AWRMMETDFYGYT
D gene: TRBD1; V gene: TRBV7-9; J gene: TRBJ2-5; CDR3 protein: ASSESRGLETQY
D gene: .; V gene: TRBV7-2; J gene: TRBJ1-2; CDR3 protein: ASSIQTTYGYT
D gene: .; V gene: TRBV5-6; J gene: TRBJ2-7; CDR3 protein: ASSFVVAGGSYEQY
D gene: .; V gene: TRBV18; J gene: TRBJ2-7; CDR3 protein: ASSPYRDAYEQY
D gene: .; V gene: TRBV7-2; J gene: TRBJ2-1; CDR3 protein: ASSSYSGDNEQF
D gene: .; V gene: TRBV27; J gene: TRBJ2-3; CDR3 protein: ASSLGGYGTDTQY
D gene: .; V gene: TRBV4-2; J gene: TRBJ1-1; CDR3 protein: ASSQEGAPEAF
D gene: .; V gene: TRBV13; J gene: TRBJ1-5; CDR3 protein: ASSLWGGDYSNQPQH
D gene: .; V gene: TRBV4-2; J gene: TRBJ2-1; CDR3 protein: ASSQGRLGSYNEQF
D gene: TRBD1; V gene: TRBV7-6; J gene: TRBJ2-7; CDR3 protein: ASSLVAGGSHNYEQY
D gene: TRBD1; V gene: TRBV6-5; J gene: TRBJ1-5; CDR3 protein: ASSYSRDRGEQPQH
D gene: .; V gene: TRBV28; J gene: TRBJ1-5; CDR3 protein: ASNTSPYSNQPQH
D gene: .; V gene: TRBV10-3; J gene: TRBJ1-6; CDR3 protein: AISPSEGSPLH
D gene: .; V gene: TRBV10-1; J gene: TRBJ2-7; CDR3 protein: ASSESYSYEQY
D gene: .; V gene: TRBV6-5; J gene: TRBJ2-2; CDR3 protein: ASSYGQVNTGELF
D gene: .; V gene: TRBV4-3; J gene: TRBJ1-1; CDR3 protein: ASSQGAREGTEAF
D gene: .; V gene: TRBV4-3; J gene: TRBJ2-3; CDR3 protein: ASSQGGSPDTQY
D gene: .; V gene: TRBV6-6; J gene: TRBJ2-4; CDR3 protein: ASTEDKNIQY
D gene: .; V gene: TRBV27; J gene: TRBJ1-5; CDR3 protein: ASSWTHSNQPQH
D gene: TRBD2; V gene: TRBV11-3; J gene: TRBJ2-1; CDR3 protein: ASARGGSRQTQF
D gene: TRBD2; V gene: TRBV5-1; J gene: TRBJ2-1; CDR3 protein: ASRLAGGLNEQF
D gene: TRBD1; V gene: TRBV7-9; J gene: TRBJ1-4; CDR3 protein: ASSPGTGATNEKLF
D gene: TRBD2; V gene: TRBV4-3; J gene: TRBJ2-5; CDR3 protein: ASSQDRWGGLETQY
D gene: .; V gene: TRBV5-4; J gene: TRBJ2-1; CDR3 protein: ASSSDPLAGEQF
D gene: .; V gene: TRBV28; J gene: TRBJ2-5; CDR3 protein: ASRPREGIGETQY
D gene: TRBD2; V gene: TRBV29-1; J gene: TRBJ2-7; CDR3 protein: SVVWTMGRGDEQY
D gene: TRBD1; V gene: TRBV6-5; J gene: TRBJ2-1; CDR3 protein: ASSLDRGPYNEQF
D gene: .; V gene: TRBV19; J gene: TRBJ2-7; CDR3 protein: ASSPTGVEQY
D gene: .; V gene: TRBV10-3; J gene: TRBJ1-2; CDR3 protein: AISESGRAVPGGYT
D gene: TRBD1; V gene: TRBV7-2; J gene: TRBJ2-3; CDR3 protein: ASSFPGTGGGGDTDTQY
D gene: .; V gene: TRBV7-6; J gene: TRBJ2-5; CDR3 protein: ASSLMLYSGGETQY
D gene: TRBD1; V gene: TRBV7-6; J gene: TRBJ1-1; CDR3 protein: ASSAGTGGLGTEAF
D gene: TRBD1; V gene: TRBV5-6; J gene: TRBJ2-5; CDR3 protein: ASRRTGEAETQY